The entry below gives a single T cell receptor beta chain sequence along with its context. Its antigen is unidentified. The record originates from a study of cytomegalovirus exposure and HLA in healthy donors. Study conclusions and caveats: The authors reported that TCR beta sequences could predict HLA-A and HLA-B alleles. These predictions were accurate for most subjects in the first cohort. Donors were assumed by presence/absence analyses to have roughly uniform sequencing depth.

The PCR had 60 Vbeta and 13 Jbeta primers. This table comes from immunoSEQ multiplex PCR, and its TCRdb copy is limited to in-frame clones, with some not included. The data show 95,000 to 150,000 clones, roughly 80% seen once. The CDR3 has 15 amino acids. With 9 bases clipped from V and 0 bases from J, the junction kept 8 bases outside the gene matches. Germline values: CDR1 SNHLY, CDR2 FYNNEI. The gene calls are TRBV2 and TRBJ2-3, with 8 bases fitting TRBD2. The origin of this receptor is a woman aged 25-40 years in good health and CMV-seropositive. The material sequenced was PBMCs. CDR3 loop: CARNILAASTDTQYF. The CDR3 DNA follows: TGTGCCAGAAATATACTAGCGGCAAGCACAGATACGCAGTATTTT.